This T cell receptor (beta chain) was profiled in a study of regulatory T cells in long-lasting Graves disease. The time point was: newly diagnosed GD, antithyroid drugs for less than 3 months. PBMC RNA served as the TCR library source. Sequencing libraries for TCR beta were prepared with iRepertoire HTBI primers and Arm-PCR of CDR3 regions. MiXCR was run by TCRdb on the multiplex PCR reads, yielding one entry per CDR3 protein. The sample lists roughly 500,000 distinct CDR3 sequences; 12% were seen once. The same sample was also studied in work on T cells in Graves' hyperthyroidism and ophthalmopathy. This second study notes: During a first-round RT-PCR of the TCR CDR3, the HTBI primer set was used.

The specimen comprised peripheral blood mononuclear cells (PBMCs), sampled at new diagnosis, from a patient treated with antithyroid drugs. The TCR was taken from a woman in her twenties or thirties with Graves disease.

As DNA, the CDR3 is TGTGCCAGCAGCTTGGCCGCGGGGGCGGTCACCGGGGAGCTGTTTTTT. Translation gives CASSLAAGAVTGELFF. This chain connects TRBV5-6 to TRBJ2-2, with D perhaps TRBD2 (7 bases). V lost 0 bases and J 4 bases, leaving 13 bases between the germline ends. The CDR3 consists of 16 residues. Germline CDR1 and CDR2: SGHDT and YYEEEE.